Shown below are 23 T cell receptor beta chains from a single sample sequenced in a study of early T cells in non-severe SARS-CoV-2 infection (dated by TCRdb to 2020 to 2022). Receptors were amplified or captured by 5' RACE. Instrument on record: NextSeq 500. The raw public reads went through TCRdb reprocessing: fastp at Q25, MiXCR clone calling, in-frame beta chains kept. A single entry per CDR3 protein holds the most common genes and DNA from its merged rows. The sample table contains more than 85,000 distinct CDR3 sequences; only one count was recorded for roughly 13% of them. Of the sample, 5% to 8% is held by the ten largest clones. Sequenced sample: whole blood. The receptors shown here come from an adult who was a healthcare worker with PCR-confirmed SARS-CoV-2 infection or an uninfected control (not recorded which).

This clonotype has only a few counts. CDR3 bases: TGTGCCAGCAGCCCGCATAATTCACCCCTCCACTTT. This translates into CASSPHNSPLHF. V is TRBV5-4 and J is TRBJ1-6; D is ambiguous. The CDR3 spans 12 residues. Germline loops: CDR1 SGHNT, CDR2 YYREEE (reference sequence). The V end was cut by 4 bases, the J end by 5 bases, with 4 bases between.

The chain has TRBV6-5 and TRBJ1-1; unclear D gene. V dropped 4 bases and J dropped 4 bases, with 13 bases sitting between them. Per germline, CDR1 MNHEY and CDR2 SVGAGI. This CDR3 spans 14 amino acids. CDR3 loop: CASSFWGRSTEAFF. The CDR3 nucleotides read TGTGCCAGCAGTTTTTGGGGTCGCAGCACTGAAGCTTTCTTT.

The J gene is TRBJ2-3, the V gene TRBV20-1; no clear D gene. Germline V gene lookup returns CDR1 DFQATT and CDR2 SNEGSKA (reference sequence). The CDR3 loop spans 13 amino acids. With 7 bases removed from V and 5 bases from J, the gap between germline ends came to 16 bases. CDR3 amino acids: CSGLRPGIDTQYF. CDR3 in DNA: TGCAGTGGTTTGCGGCCAGGTATAGATACGCAGTATTTT.

This clonotype was picked up many times. This chain connects TRBV7-2 to TRBJ2-1, with TRBD2 identical over 7 bases. The CDR3 is 15 amino acids. Germline CDR1 reads SGHTA; CDR2 reads FQGNSA. The junction had 3 bases not matched to a gene; V was cut back by 0 bases and J by 4 bases. DNA for the CDR3: TGTGCCAGCAGCTTAGCTAGCGGGCGGTACAATGAGCAGTTCTTC. Translated, it gives CASSLASGRYNEQFF.

At least ten counts were recorded for this clonotype. CDR3 bases: TGCAGTGCTAGGCGTCCAGGGGTTCCCTATAATTCACCCCTCCACTTT. Translation: CSARRPGVPYNSPLHF. This chain joins TRBV20-1 and TRBJ1-6; D possibly corresponds to TRBD1 (6 bases). The CDR3 spans 16 residues. The germline gives CDR1 DFQATT, CDR2 SNEGSKA (reference sequence). Trimming pared 3 bases from V and 2 bases from J, leaving 14 bases between.

This rearrangement joins TRBV24-1 to TRBJ2-1; unclear D gene. The CDR3 is made up of 16 amino acids. Germline CDR1 and CDR2: KGHDR and SFDVKD. Deletions cut 3 bases from V and 0 bases from J, with 11 bases between. The CDR3 loop is CATSDPRDSSYNEQFF. CDR3 DNA: TGTGCCACCAGTGATCCTAGGGATAGCTCCTACAATGAGCAGTTCTTC.

This clonotype was detected many times. This rearrangement joins TRBV28 to TRBJ1-5; D gene ambiguous. The CDR3 contains 16 residues. Germline V gives CDR1 MDHEN, CDR2 SYDVKM. Trimming cost V 2 bases and J 1 base, with 12 bases left between them. CDR3 protein: CASSLGVPGSNQPQHF. The CDR3 region has the DNA TGTGCCAGCAGTTTAGGGGTCCCGGGGAGCAATCAGCCCCAGCATTTT.

This clonotype was observed at least ten times. V usage is TRBV28 and J usage is TRBJ2-4; D is possibly TRBD2 (6 bases). Germline V gene lookup returns CDR1 MDHEN and CDR2 SYDVKM. V was shortened by 6 bases and J by 6 bases, with 12 bases between the two germline ends. CDR3 length: 13 residues. The CDR3 sequence: CASRPGLLNIQYF. The CDR3 nucleotides are TGTGCCAGCAGGCCGGGACTTCTAAACATTCAGTACTTC.

This clonotype has a count of ten or more. The chain combines TRBV20-1 with TRBJ1-2; D uncertain. CDR3 size: 15 residues. Germline CDR1 and CDR2: DFQATT and SNEGSKA (reference sequence). V lost 4 bases to trimming and J lost 4 bases, with 19 bases between them. The CDR3 region has the DNA TGCAGTGCTACGTCCCTCGGGATAAGGTTCTATGGCTACACCTTC. This encodes CSATSLGIRFYGYTF.

This chain connects TRBV10-1 to TRBJ1-1; TRBD1 is a possible D gene (6 bases). CDR1 and CDR2 (germline): WNHNN, SYGVQD (reference sequence). The ends were cut back, 8 bases at V and 10 bases at J, with 17 bases in the middle. The CDR3 runs to 12 residues. CDR3 in DNA: TGCGCCAGCTCGAAGGGGGATCGGGGAGCTTTCTTT. It translates to CASSKGDRGAFF.

This clonotype was seen repeatedly, ten times or more. This chain connects TRBV5-4 to TRBJ1-2; D not resolved. V dropped 0 bases and J dropped 2 bases, with 8 bases sitting between them. Germline CDR1 is SGHNT and CDR2 is YYREEE (reference sequence). CDR3 length: 14 residues. Written as DNA, the CDR3 is TGTGCCAGCAGCTTGGGACTGGAGAACTATGGCTACACCTTC. It yields the protein CASSLGLENYGYTF.

This clonotype was seen only a few times. The chain employs TRBV9 and TRBJ1-1; a possible D gene is TRBD1 (5 bases). The CDR3 length is 12 residues. The V gene lost 5 bases and the J gene lost 4 bases, with 9 bases spanning the gap. CDR1 SGDLS and CDR2 YYNGEE come from the germline V gene. The CDR3, as DNA: TGTGCCAGCAGTGTCGGGACCACTGAAGCTTTCTTT. It translates to CASSVGTTEAFF.

This clonotype has only a few counts. The chain is built from TRBV2 and TRBJ1-1, with D perhaps matching TRBD1 (5 bases). V shed 5 bases and J shed 2 bases, with 9 bases lying between them. Germline V gene sequence: CDR1 SNHLY, CDR2 FYNNEI. The CDR3 runs to 13 residues. CDR3 bases: TGTGCCAGCAGTTCCGACAGTAACACTGAAGCTTTCTTT. It translates to CASSSDSNTEAFF.

The V and J genes are TRBV5-1 and TRBJ2-3, with TRBD2 matching over 11 bases. J gave up 1 base and V 3 bases, and 4 bases lay outside the gene matches. This CDR3 has 16 amino acids. Germline V gene data show CDR1 as SGHRS and CDR2 as YFSETQ. In DNA, the CDR3 is TGCGCCAGCAGCTCACTAGCGGGGGCGGGCACAGATACGCAGTATTTT. Translation: CASSSLAGAGTDTQYF.

Many counts were recorded for this clonotype. V gene TRBV28 combines with J gene TRBJ2-4; 10 bases fit TRBD2. The CDR3 is 18 amino acids. The germline gives CDR1 MDHEN, CDR2 SYDVKM. J lost 3 bases, V lost 6 bases, and 14 bases had no gene match. DNA of the CDR3: TGTGCCAGCAGCCCCCCTAGCGGGAGTACGGGTTTCAAAAACATTCAGTACTTC. It is translated as CASSPPSGSTGFKNIQYF.

The table lists this clonotype with a few counts. This chain connects TRBV9 to TRBJ1-5, with no clear D. The germline V gene has CDR1 SGDLS and CDR2 YYNGEE. V gave up 0 bases and J gave up 4 bases, with 8 bases separating them. The CDR3 runs 14 residues. The CDR3 DNA reads TGTGCCAGCAGCGTAGATGGGAAGAATCAGCCCCAGCATTTT. It is translated as CASSVDGKNQPQHF.

Turning to this clonotype: An end of the junction does not agree with germline; a read error may underlie this. The chain has TRBV7-2 and TRBJ1-3; D is uncertain. Looked up from germline, CDR1 is SGHTA and CDR2 is FQGNSA. CDR3 length: 15 residues. This CDR3 is CASSPRESSENTIYF. CDR3 DNA: TGTGCCAGCAGCCCCCGTGAGAGCTCTGAAAACACCATATATTTT.

This clonotype has a count of ten or more. One end of the junction varies from germline; a read error may be responsible. The V gene is TRBV7-8, the J gene TRBJ1-6; D is unresolved. CDR1 and CDR2 (germline): SGHVS, FQNEAQ. CDR3 length: 13 amino acids. CDR3 sequence: CASSFRWNSPLHF. The CDR3 bases are TGTGCCAGCAGTTTTAGGTGGAATTCACCCCTCCATTTT.

The J gene is TRBJ2-5, the V gene TRBV7-9, with 14 positions matching TRBD2. The germline CDR1 and CDR2 sequences are SEHNR and FQNEAQ (reference sequence). The CDR3 totals 15 residues. V shed 5 bases and J 5 bases; nucleotides not matched to a gene: 4. The CDR3 loop is CASSPGLAGDETQYF. As DNA, the CDR3 is TGTGCCAGCAGCCCGGGACTAGCGGGAGATGAGACCCAGTACTTC.

The V call is TRBV7-2, the J call TRBJ2-3, with D possibly TRBD2 on 6 matching bases. CDR1 SGHTA and CDR2 FQGNSA come from the germline V gene. The CDR3 contains 15 residues. V was pared by 5 bases and J by 4 bases, with 16 bases between. The CDR3 coding sequence is TGTGCCAGCAGCGCAAGACTAGAGGGCTCAGATACGCAGTATTTT. Its protein is CASSARLEGSDTQYF.

This clonotype has ten or more counts. The V call is TRBV6-2 or TRBV6-3, the J call TRBJ2-1; 8 nucleotides align to TRBD2. The germline V gene has CDR1 MNHEY and CDR2 SVGEGT. The CDR3 has 16 residues. V trimming: 4 bases; J trimming: 6 bases; junction bases outside the gene matches: 11. The CDR3 here is CASSFIAGPSGNEQFF. The DNA for the CDR3 is TGTGCCAGCAGTTTTATAGCGGGACCCTCCGGCAATGAGCAGTTCTTC.

This clonotype was recorded many times. V usage is TRBV20-1 and J usage is TRBJ2-1, with a weak D call TRBD1 (6 bases). The CDR3 has 12 amino acids. V lost 6 bases to trimming and J lost 11 bases, with 17 bases between them. Germline lookup yields CDR1 DFQATT and CDR2 SNEGSKA (reference sequence). CDR3 coding DNA: TGCAGTGCCTCCCCCGACAGGATTCAGCAGTTCTTC. Encoded protein: CSASPDRIQQFF.

This clonotype was recorded a few times. The chain links TRBV6-5 to TRBJ2-7; no reliable D call. The CDR3 has 15 residues. CDR1 and CDR2 from the germline V gene are MNHEY and SVGAGI. The germline V and J ends were trimmed by 0 bases and 3 bases, with 12 bases remaining between them. CDR3 region: CASSYSNGNIYEQYF. The CDR3 DNA reads TGTGCCAGCAGTTACTCTAATGGGAATATCTACGAGCAGTACTTC.